This T cell receptor beta chain is drawn from a study of T cell responses to AZD1222 COVID-19 vaccine. Generated by immunoSEQ multiplex PCR, the TCRdb table keeps only in-frame clones and is missing some. The sample records fewer than 90,000 clones, just over 90% being singletons. Germline CDR1 reads GTSNPN; CDR2 reads SVGIG (reference sequence). The CDR3 loop spans 18 amino acids. V lost 2 bases to trimming and J lost 0 bases, with 20 bases between them. A word on this clone: The antigen is unknown.

General observations from the study: Repertoire sampling was restricted to post-peak T cell response timepoints. The sample set comprised mostly white British donors with more females, and clonal diversity was possibly underestimated. At baseline, seropositivity was found in only a handful of AZD1222 recipients.

V and J are TRBV30 and TRBJ1-5; no clear D gene. The clonotype originates from an adult who received the AZD1222 COVID-19 vaccine. The source material was peripheral blood, sampled 28 days after the second AZD1222 dose. The CDR3 spells CAWSHGELNSYSNQPQHF. CDR3 DNA sequence: TGTGCCTGGAGTCACGGTGAACTCAATTCTTATAGCAATCAGCCCCAGCATTTT.